This is a list of T cell receptor beta chains from one sample in a study of blood T cell repertoires in COVID-19. The method was immunoSEQ multiplex PCR; TCRdb's version includes in-frame clones alone and lacks a portion of them. The table records around 180,000 clones, approximately 85% of them present only once. The specimen sequenced was peripheral blood. The origin of the receptors is a man older than 75 with COVID-19, enrolled during active disease. CDR3s include the opening cysteine and the closing phenylalanine or tryptophan. A D gene is named only where the DNA matches it firmly. Size is omitted from some rows. Given values are once, few, many or a class for expanded clones.

>TRBJ2-5|-|-|TRBV25-1
TGTGCCAGCAGGTCGGAAACAGGCCAACAAGAGACCCAGTACTTC
CASRSETGQQETQYF
>TRBJ2-1|TRBD2|-|TRBV15
TGTGCCACCAGCAGCGGGGGGACCACTTTGGGGGATGAGCAGTTCTTC
CATSSGGTTLGDEQFF
>TRBJ2-7|TRBD1|-|TRBV11-3
TGTGCCAGCAGCTATTCTGACAGGGACGAGCAGTACTTC
CASSYSDRDEQYF
>TRBJ2-3|-|-|TRBV10-3
TGTGCCATCAGTGAGCAGCCCCGGGGGAACACAGATACGCAGTATTTT
CAISEQPRGNTDTQYF
>TRBJ2-5|-|-|TRBV5-1
TGCGCCAGCAGCTTAATGACAGGCGGAAGGCGGGAGACCCAGTACTTC
CASSLMTGGRRETQYF
>TRBJ1-5|-|-|TRBV5-1
TGCGCCAGCAGCCTTGACAGCCTCAATCAGCCCCAGCATTTT
CASSLDSLNQPQHF
>TRBJ1-6|TRBD1|-|TRBV5-1
TGCGCCAGCAGCCCCGGACAGGGCGCTTCACCCCTCCACTTT
CASSPGQGASPLHF
>TRBJ1-5|-|-|TRBV11-2
TGTGCCAGCAGCCAGGGGAGGGATAGCAATCAGCCCCAGCATTTT
CASSQGRDSNQPQHF
>TRBJ2-1|-|-|TRBV7-3
TGTGCCAGCAGCCCTAGTGCGGACAATGAGCAGTTCTTC
CASSPSADNEQFF
>TRBJ2-7|-|-|TRBV7-9
TGTGCCAGCAGCTTATACAACGAGCAGTACTTC
CASSLYNEQYF
>TRBJ2-5|TRBD1|once|TRBV7-2
TGTGCCAGCAGCTTAGCGGGGGACAGAGAGACCCAGTACTTC
CASSLAGDRETQYF
>TRBJ1-5|-|-|TRBV2
TGTGCCAGCAGCGATATGCGACAGGTTGGCAATCAGCCCCAGCATTTT
CASSDMRQVGNQPQHF
>TRBJ1-1|-|few|TRBV5-5
TGTGCCAGCAGCTTGTTTGGGGGAGGGGGCACTGAAGCTTTCTTT
CASSLFGGGGTEAFF
>TRBJ2-2|-|-|TRBV5-1
TGCGCCAGCAGCTTGGACAGCACCGGGGAGCTGTTTTTT
CASSLDSTGELFF
>TRBJ1-2|TRBD1|-|TRBV19
TGTGCCAGTAAAGGGGGCGCGGGCTATGGCTACACCTTC
CASKGGAGYGYTF
>TRBJ2-7|-|-|TRBV2
TGTGCCAGCAGTGAGCTCGGACTAAACGAGCAGTACTTC
CASSELGLNEQYF
>TRBJ1-1|-|-|TRBV2
TGTGCCAGCAACAGGGAATTAACTGAAGCTTTCTTT
CASNRELTEAFF
>TRBJ1-2|-|-|TRBV5-4
TGTGCCAGCACCTCCACCCCCGGGAGCTCGGCGGACTATGGCTACACCTTC
CASTSTPGSSADYGYTF
>TRBJ2-6|-|-|TRBV5-6
TGTGCCAGCTGGAAGGACATGTACTCTGGGGCCAACGTCCTGACTTTC
CASWKDMYSGANVLTF
>TRBJ2-5|TRBD1|-|TRBV6-5
TGTGCCAGCCAAAGTCCGGACAGGGTAAAGACCCAGTACTTC
CASQSPDRVKTQYF
>TRBJ2-7|TRBD1|-|TRBV6-6
TGTGCCAGCAGTATCGGACAGGCGAGCTCCTACGAGCAGTACTTC
CASSIGQASSYEQYF
>TRBJ1-2|-|few|TRBV5-5
TGTGCCAGCAGCTTGGCGACAGGCTCGGGGGGCTATGGCTACACCTTC
CASSLATGSGGYGYTF
>TRBJ2-3|TRBD2|-|TRBV5-6
TGTGCCAGCAGCTTGAGCCTAGCGGGGGGGCGGGCGCAGTATTTT
CASSLSLAGGRAQYF
>TRBJ1-1|-|-|TRBV28
TGTGCCAGCAGAGAGGAGCGGACTGAAGCTTTCTTT
CASREERTEAFF
>TRBJ1-6|-|-|TRBV4-1
TGCGCCAGCAGCCAAACACAGGCTCCACCATCCCTCCACTTT
CASSQTQAPPSLHF
>TRBJ1-4|-|-|TRBV19
TGTGCCAGTAGTATAAGACGGGCAACTAATGAAAAACTGTTTTTT
CASSIRRATNEKLFF
>TRBJ1-2|-|-|TRBV6-1
TGTGCCAGCAGTGAAGCAAGGGGCCTACGGGGAGGCTTC
CASSEARGLRGGF
>TRBJ2-5|-|-|TRBV18
TGTGCCAGCTCACCAAGTTTCGGGGTCACAGAGACCCAGTACTTC
CASSPSFGVTETQYF
>TRBJ1-5|-|-|TRBV12-3/TRBV12-4
TGTGCCAGCAGTTTCCTATATAATCAGCCCCAGCATTTT
CASSFLYNQPQHF
>TRBJ2-3|-|-|TRBV6-2/TRBV6-3
TGTGCCAGCAGTCCCGTGGGGGCAAACACAGATACGCAGTATTTT
CASSPVGANTDTQYF
>TRBJ1-2|-|-|TRBV7-8
TGTGCCAGCAGCTTAGGAGGGCCGATTCTATATGGCTACACCTTC
CASSLGGPILYGYTF
>TRBJ1-6|TRBD1|-|TRBV7-2
TGTGCCAGCAGCCTACAGGGGCTCGGTAATTCACCCCTCCACTTT
CASSLQGLGNSPLHF
>TRBJ1-1|TRBD1|-|TRBV2
TGTGCCAGCAGAGGGACAGGGTGGAACACTGAAGCTTTCTTT
CASRGTGWNTEAFF
>TRBJ2-3|TRBD2|-|TRBV5-1
TGCGCCAGCAGCTTGGGAGCGGGGGGCTCGATTAGCACAGATACGCAGTATTTT
CASSLGAGGSISTDTQYF
>TRBJ2-7|TRBD2|-|TRBV9
TGTGCCAGCAGCGTAAACCTAGCGGGGAGCTCCTACGAGCAGTACTTC
CASSVNLAGSSYEQYF
>TRBJ1-2|-|-|TRBV6-6
TGTGCCAGCAGTTACTCGAGGCCAGGGGTCTATGGCTACACCTTC
CASSYSRPGVYGYTF
>TRBJ2-2|-|-|TRBV11-3
TGTGCCAGCAGCGCCAGGGTGTCGAACACCGGGGAGCTGTTTTTT
CASSARVSNTGELFF
>TRBJ2-1|-|-|TRBV7-2
TGTGCCAGCAGCTGGGGGACTCCTGGAGTCAATGAGCAGTTCTTC
CASSWGTPGVNEQFF
>TRBJ1-3|-|once|TRBV6-6
TGTGCCAGCAGTCCTCAGGGAAACACCATATATTTT
CASSPQGNTIYF
>TRBJ2-3|TRBD2|once|TRBV7-9
TGTGCCAGCAGCTTAAGTTCGACTAGCGGGGTGGATACGCAGTATTTT
CASSLSSTSGVDTQYF
>TRBJ2-1|-|-|TRBV24-1
TGTGCCACCAGTGATCCCACGGAGGAAAGGCAGTTCTTC
CATSDPTEERQFF
>TRBJ1-2|-|once|TRBV6-5
TGTGCCAGCAGCCGCGGGACGGACTATGGCTACACCTTC
CASSRGTDYGYTF
>TRBJ2-2|-|-|TRBV7-3
TGTGCCAGCAGCTTAAGGGGACACAACACCGGGGAGCTGTTTTTT
CASSLRGHNTGELFF
>TRBJ2-5|TRBD2|-|TRBV5-1
TGCGCCAGCTTCAGCGGGGGGGCAGTAGAGACCCAGTACTTC
CASFSGGAVETQYF
>TRBJ1-1|-|-|TRBV6-4
TGTGCCAGCAGTTTGAACCTAAACACTGAAGCTTTCTTT
CASSLNLNTEAFF
>TRBJ1-6|-|-|TRBV5-6
TGTGCCAGCAGCTTTGGCGGGACGTGGGATTCACCCCTCCACTTT
CASSFGGTWDSPLHF
>TRBJ1-2|-|-|TRBV19
TGTGCCAGTACCACTCGGGGGACGGAGCCCTATGGCTACACCTTC
CASTTRGTEPYGYTF
>TRBJ2-7|TRBD1|once|TRBV10-3
TGTGCCATCAGTGAGACCCGACAGGGCGCCTACGAGCAGTACTTC
CAISETRQGAYEQYF
>TRBJ1-6|-|once|TRBV5-6
TGTGCCAGCAGCCGAGAACAGGGTAATTCACCCCTCCACTTT
CASSREQGNSPLHF
>TRBJ1-3|TRBD1|-|TRBV9
TGTGCCAGCAGCACGGGACAGGGATCTGGAAACACCATATATTTT
CASSTGQGSGNTIYF
>TRBJ1-5|TRBD1|-|TRBV19
TGTGCCAGTAGTATCTACAGGGGGCTTGGTCAGCCCCAGCATTTT
CASSIYRGLGQPQHF
>TRBJ2-5|TRBD1|-|TRBV5-5
TGTGCCAGCAGCCGGACAGGGTACCAAGAGACCCAGTACTTC
CASSRTGYQETQYF
>TRBJ1-6|-|once|TRBV28
TGTGCCAGCATTTCATATAATTCACCCCTCCACTTT
CASISYNSPLHF